The present entry profiles one T cell receptor beta chain with its context. Vbeta (60) and Jbeta (13) primers were used in the PCR. Libraries were prepared by immunoSEQ multiplex PCR; TCRdb keeps only in-frame clonotypes and omits some of them. The profile shows 170,000 or so clones, roughly three quarters of them singletons. The data stem from a study of cytomegalovirus exposure and HLA in healthy donors. Germline V lookup: CDR1 MNHNY, CDR2 SVGAGI (reference sequence). V dropped 2 bases and J dropped 0 bases, with 5 bases sitting between them. There are 14 residues in the CDR3. This clonotype originated in a woman between 50 and 59 years old in good health and CMV-seropositive. The material sequenced was PBMCs. The chain carries TRBV6-6 and TRBJ1-5; D is unresolved. In DNA form, the CDR3 reads TGTGCCAGCAGTTACATAGATAGCAATCAGCCCCAGCATTTT. This gives the protein CASSYIDSNQPQHF.